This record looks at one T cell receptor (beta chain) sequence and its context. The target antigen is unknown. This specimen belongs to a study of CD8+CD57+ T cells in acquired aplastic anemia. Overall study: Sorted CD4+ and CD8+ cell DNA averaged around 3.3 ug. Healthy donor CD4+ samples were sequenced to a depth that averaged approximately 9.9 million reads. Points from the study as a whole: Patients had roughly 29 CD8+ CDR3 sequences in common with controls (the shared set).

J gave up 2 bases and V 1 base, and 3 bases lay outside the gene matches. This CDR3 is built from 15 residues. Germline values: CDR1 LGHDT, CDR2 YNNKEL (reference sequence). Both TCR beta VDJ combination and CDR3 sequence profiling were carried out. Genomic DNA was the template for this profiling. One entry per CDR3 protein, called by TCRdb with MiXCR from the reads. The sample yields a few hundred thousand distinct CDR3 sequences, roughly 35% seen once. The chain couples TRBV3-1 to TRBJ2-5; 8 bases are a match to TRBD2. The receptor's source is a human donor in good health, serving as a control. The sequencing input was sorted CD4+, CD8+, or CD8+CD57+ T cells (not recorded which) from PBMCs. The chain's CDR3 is CASSQGASGQETQYF. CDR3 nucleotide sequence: TGTGCCAGCAGCCAAGGGGCTAGCGGGCAAGAGACCCAGTACTTC.